This entry concerns a single T cell receptor beta chain. Its target antigen remains unknown. It has no much larger one-base neighbor in the sample; base qualities were not kept. The CDR3 measures 17 amino acids from cysteine to phenylalanine. CDR3 DNA is the only sequence kept; it has 51 bases, read in frame from the first base. V loses 4 bases at its end and J loses 9 bases; junction bases beyond the gene matches: 15. This sample was included in a study of blood T cell repertoires in COVID-19 (dated by TCRdb to 2019 to 2021). Study-level background: Samples from collaborators originated in the United States, Italy and Spain and spanned both the acute and convalescent phases of COVID-19. The material from the prospective study consisted of cDNA or gDNA derived from T cells, B-cell-depleted T cells, or PBMCs. Subjects who had been exposed to COVID-19, were actively infected with it, or had recovered from it provided the deeply sampled blood TCRbeta repertoires that made up the dataset. A freely available public database, intended as a resource for researchers studying the immune response to SARS-CoV-2, is where the repertoires were released. The samples were drawn from two sources: the first 160 participants of the ongoing ImmuneRACE study, and 1,000 to 1,500 subjects contributed by 6 global collaborators. Nearly every sample came with metadata listing a de-identified subject ID, COVID-19 status, age in years and sex. Where available, HLA class I and class II types were obtained from metadata supplied by the sample provider rather than from assay-based typing.

TCRbeta CDR3 regions were amplified from genomic DNA by means of the immunoSEQ Assay, a bias-controlled multiplex PCR. Regarding the original processing steps: The number of nucleated cells in each sample was estimated from the amplification of reference gene primers within the assay. Sequence reads were collapsed and filtered to measure the absolute abundance of every unique TCRbeta CDR3 rearrangement. For each sample, productive Simpson clonality was calculated by taking the square root of Simpson's diversity index across productive rearrangements. TCRdb took this table from immuneACCESS and kept in-frame rearrangements with V and J called. Such tables lack part of the clones; where checked against another copy, unresolved V genes explain under half of the gap, and the rest is unexplained. V and J calls and clone size are copied from that table; D and trimming were computed from the DNA. The sample table contains roughly 110,000 clones; only one count was recorded for about 91% of them. The top ten clones comprise around 7% of the sample.

Each collaborating institution followed its own protocols to collect whole blood in K2EDTA tubes. For TCRbeta analysis, collaborator samples were shipped as frozen whole blood, as isolated PBMCs, or as DNA extracted from either sample type. Summary of the overall study and its limitations: Clinical and demographic metadata were provided uncurated, with the amount varying by source and participant.

Sequenced: peripheral blood. This chain joins TRBV23-1 to TRBJ1-6, with 7 bases in between that match TRBD1. TRBV23-1 is treated as an ORF (open reading frame) with a function not yet certain. The source is a man aged 50-59 years with active or convalescent COVID-19. CDR3 region: CASSPLGPTGVRSPLHF. The nucleotide sequence is TGCGCCAGCAGTCCTTTAGGCCCTACAGGGGTTCGTTCACCCCTCCACTTT.